Listed here is a single T cell receptor (beta chain). The record originates from a study of control samples from healthy donors and cancer patients. TCRdb's table, derived via immunoSEQ multiplex PCR, lists solely in-frame clones and lacks some. Of about 95,000 clones in the sample, roughly 90% were seen once. Germline assignment: CDR1 SGHVS and CDR2 FQNEAQ. This CDR3 contains 16 residues. V lost 2 bases to trimming and J lost 0 bases, with 14 bases between them. The TCR comes from a woman in her 70s in good health. Sequenced: blood. This chain connects TRBV7-8 to TRBJ2-7, with D perhaps being TRBD1 or TRBD2 (5 bases each). CDR3 loop: CASSLRGAGSSYEQYF. DNA of the CDR3: TGTGCCAGCAGCTTACGAGGGGCAGGGAGCTCCTACGAGCAGTACTTC. Combining the CDR3 with reference TRBV7-8 and TRBJ2-7 gives the whole variable domain GAGVSQSPRYKVAKRGQDVALRCDPISGHVSLFWYQQALGQGPEFLTYFQNEAQLDKSGLPSDRFFAERPEGSVSTLKIQRTQQEDSAVYLCASSLRGAGSSYEQYFGPGTRLTVT.